This TCR beta chain comes out of a study of control samples from healthy donors and cancer patients. Here immunoSEQ multiplex PCR was the method, and the copy in TCRdb shows in-frame clones only, minus some. The table shows about 110,000 clones, with approximately 93% occurring only once. This CDR3 comprises 15 residues. V was clipped by 4 bases and J by 4 bases; unmatched bases: 9. Germline values: CDR1 SGHNT, CDR2 YYREEE (reference sequence). The V call is TRBV5-4, the J call TRBJ1-1; TRBD1 matches 8 bases. The sample taken for sequencing was blood. This TCR came from a woman aged 18-29 years in good health. CDR3 in DNA: TGTGCCAGCAGCCGAACGGCAGGGGGCCTCACTGAAGCTTTCTTT. Encoded protein: CASSRTAGGLTEAFF.